The clone carrying this T cell receptor beta chain was picked up one time. The target antigen is unknown. The data were obtained in a study of T cell responses to AZD1222 COVID-19 vaccine. Study-level findings and limits: White British ancestry dominated among donors, who included more females, and clonal diversity was possibly underestimated. The CD4 TCRs associated with vaccination extended across spike and predominated at 160-218 and 743-854. In all cases, repertoires were sampled only after the peak T cell response. Close to half of spike-specific TCRs reportedly recognize unmutated variant regions.

The method was immunoSEQ multiplex PCR; TCRdb's version includes in-frame clones alone and lacks a portion of them. The sample holds around 140,000 clones; 85% to 95% are singletons and the top ten take approximately 12%. Germline V gives CDR1 MDHEN, CDR2 SYDVKM. V lost 4 bases and J lost 6, with 12 bases in between. The CDR3 is made up of 14 amino acids. This receptor was identified in an adult who had recovered from COVID-19. The chain combines TRBV28 with TRBJ2-2; a weak D match, TRBD2 (6 bases). Sequencing used peripheral blood, obtained after recovery from COVID-19. The CDR3 sequence is CASSWSGRAGELFF. CDR3 nucleotide sequence: TGTGCCAGCAGTTGGAGCGGGCGGGCCGGGGAGCTGTTTTTT.